The clone carrying this T cell receptor beta chain appeared a few times. Its antigen is currently unknown. Germline CDR1 is SGHTA and CDR2 is FQGNSA. V lost 5 bases and J 3 bases, leaving 10 bases between the germline ends. The CDR3 consists of 13 residues. cDNA synthesis used the whole RNA isolate, giving expressed TCRB sequences. The data were produced by immunoSEQ multiplex PCR, yet TCRdb's version contains in-frame clones alone and is incomplete. The data show 300,000 to 400,000 clones, around 9.7% seen once. This entry belongs to a study of beta chain features in type 1 diabetes. Study information: Analysis included around 100 million sorted cells drawn from all samples.

Study results and limitations: Diminished insertions and augmented deletions at VDJ junctions characterized type 1 diabetes patients. All four CD4+ subsets from Type 1 diabetes patients carried moderately but significantly shorter TCRB CDR3s.

This chain connects TRBV7-2 to TRBJ2-5, with D maybe TRBD1 (6 bases). Sequenced material: central memory CD4+ T cells from blood. This TCR was sampled from a man aged 25 to 40 with type 1 diabetes. The CDR3 bases are TGTGCCAGCAGCCAAGGACAGAAAGAGACCCAGTACTTC. This sequence encodes CASSQGQKETQYF. Complete variable domain (other parts from reference TRBV7-2 and TRBJ2-5): GAGVSQSPSNKVTEKGKDVELRCDPISGHTALYWYRQSLGQGLEFLIYFQGNSAPDKSGLPSDRFSAERTGGSVSTLTIQRTQQEDSAVYLCASSQGQKETQYFGPGTRLLVL.